This T cell receptor beta chain derives from a study of CD8 T cells in ankylosing spondylitis. Whole-study findings and limits: Disease-linked clones bore a CD8+ phenotype and were relatively rare in peripheral blood. Ankylosing spondylitis blood appeared to carry a characteristic TCR beta motif of under ten highly homologous variants. Earlier studies detected some motif variants in reactive arthritis synovial fluid and blood.

It was by quantitative 5'-RACE with molecular barcodes that TCR beta libraries were made. TCRdb re-called the 5' RACE reads with MiXCR, one entry per CDR3 protein. The table includes about 190,000 distinct CDR3 sequences, over 10% detected once. In its sample, this clonotype was seen a few times. What it binds is unknown. The CDR3 spans 14 residues. Per germline, CDR1 GTSNPN and CDR2 SVGIG (reference sequence). Trimming took 1 base from V and 8 from J; bases not matched to a gene: 10. The chain employs TRBV30 and TRBJ1-2, with 7 bases lining up with TRBD1. The sequence was collected from a female donor with ankylosing spondylitis or in good health (not recorded which). Sequenced sample: blood, either unsorted or a sorted T cell fraction (not recorded which). This CDR3 is CAWSERDRARGYTF. For the CDR3, the DNA is TGTGCCTGGAGTGAGCGGGACAGAGCTCGGGGCTACACCTTC. Complete variable domain (other parts from reference TRBV30 and TRBJ1-2): SQTIHQWPATLVQPVGSPLSLECTVEGTSNPNLYWYRQAAGRGLQLLFYSVGIGQISSEVPQNLSASRPQDRQFILSSKKLLLSDSGFYLCAWSERDRARGYTFGSGTRLTVV.